A single T cell receptor beta chain is shown here with its context. Its antigen is currently unknown. As the CDR3 is not closed by the conserved phenylalanine or tryptophan, this likely results from a read error. The CDR3 runs to 14 residues. From germline, CDR1 is MNHEY and CDR2 SVGAGI. This sample was included in a study of tumor and adjacent non-tumor tissue in lung cancer. Findings of the study overall: Tumor tissue had significantly higher TCR diversity than normal lung.

RNA was extracted from bulk tissue without any cell sorting. A modified ARM-PCR protocol with three rounds of nested PCR amplified TCRbeta. MiXCR, run by TCRdb on the multiplex PCR reads, gives a single entry per CDR3 protein. This repertoire shows over 60,000 distinct CDR3 sequences, more than 70% found once; its top ten account for approximately 28%. Sequencing used lung tumor tissue. The TCR was taken from a man aged 60-69 years with non-small cell lung cancer. The chain has TRBV6-5 and TRBJ2-5, with D perhaps matching TRBD1 or TRBD2 (5 bases each). In DNA form, the CDR3 reads TGTGCCAGCAGCCTGTCCCGGGGCAAAGAGGCCCAGTACTCC. Residues: CASSLSRGKEAQYS.